This passage covers 20 T cell receptor beta chains from one sample sequenced in a study of control samples from healthy donors and cancer patients. TCRdb keeps only in-frame clones here, not all; method: immunoSEQ multiplex PCR. The data contain under 200,000 clones, about 86% of them singletons. Material: blood. These receptors were obtained from a woman in her 30s in good health.

The V gene is TRBV29-1, the J gene TRBJ1-5, with 7 nucleotides matching TRBD1. The CDR3 is 13 residues long. With 4 bases clipped from V and 4 bases from J, the junction kept 4 bases outside the gene matches. Germline-derived CDR1 and CDR2 are SQVTM and ANQGSEA. The CDR3 bases are TGCAGCGTTGGTTACAGGGGTAATCAGCCCCAGCATTTT. Protein sequence: CSVGYRGNQPQHF.

The V and J genes are TRBV6-5 and TRBJ1-1, with 7 bases matching TRBD1. CDR3 length: 13 residues. Germline-derived CDR1 and CDR2 are MNHEY and SVGAGI. Losses at the gene ends were 4 bases for V and 4 bases for J; bases not matched to a gene: 3. Here the CDR3 DNA reads TGTGCCAGCAGTTCTCCAGGGGGCACTGAAGCTTTCTTT. Its translation is CASSSPGGTEAFF.

The J gene is TRBJ2-7, the V gene TRBV7-9; D gene unclear. V was shortened by 5 bases and J by 4 bases, with 6 bases between the two germline ends. This CDR3 comprises 11 residues. Per germline, CDR1 SEHNR and CDR2 FQNEAQ (reference sequence). The CDR3 here is CASSPRYEQYF. In nucleotides, the CDR3 is TGTGCCAGCAGCCCTCGGTACGAGCAGTACTTC.

The chain carries TRBV19 and TRBJ2-1; no clear D. CDR1 is LNHDA, CDR2 SQIVND, per germline (reference sequence). This CDR3 comprises 14 residues. Trimming took 3 bases from V and 6 from J, leaving 12 bases between them. CDR3 nucleotides: TGTGCCAGTAGTATCGAGACAAGATCCAATGAGCAGTTCTTC. This translates into CASSIETRSNEQFF.

The chain recombines TRBV7-9 with TRBJ2-2; D is ambiguous. V was trimmed by 5 bases and J by 1 base, leaving 8 bases between them. The CDR3 runs 14 residues. The germline gives CDR1 SEHNR, CDR2 FQNEAQ (reference sequence). This CDR3 reads CASSAFLNTGELFF. The CDR3 DNA sequence: TGTGCCAGCAGCGCGTTTTTGAACACCGGGGAGCTGTTTTTT.

The rearrangement links TRBV9 to TRBJ2-2, with TRBD2 matching 7 bases. J lost 6 bases, V lost 0 bases, and 11 bases had no gene match. Germline V CDR1 and CDR2: SGDLS, YYNGEE. The CDR3 consists of 17 residues. The CDR3 region is CASSVGGGGPQAGELFF. The CDR3 DNA follows: TGTGCCAGCAGCGTAGGAGGCGGGGGTCCGCAGGCCGGGGAGCTGTTTTTT. Together with reference TRBV9 and TRBJ2-2, the CDR3 gives the full variable domain: DSGVTQTPKHLITATGQRVTLRCSPRSGDLSVYWYQQSLDQGLQFLIQYYNGEERAKGNILERFSAQQFPDLHSELNLSSLELGDSALYFCASSVGGGGPQAGELFFGEGSRLTVL.

This sequence joins TRBV29-1 and TRBJ2-2; 10 bases are shared with TRBD2. The CDR3 has 14 amino acids. Germline trimming cut 7 bases from V and 7 bases from J; bases unmatched to any gene: 9. Germline CDR1 is SQVTM and CDR2 is ANQGSEA. CDR3 DNA: TGCAGCGCCCTTCTAGCGGGAGTGAACGGGGAGCTGTTTTTT. Translated, it gives CSALLAGVNGELFF.

J is TRBJ1-2 and V is TRBV5-4; perhaps TRBD1 as D (5 bases). V was clipped by 2 bases and J by 4 bases, with 12 bases between them. The CDR3 extends over 14 amino acids. In germline, CDR1 is SGHNT, CDR2 YYREEE (reference sequence). CDR3 DNA: TGTGCCAGCAGCTTTGTGCAGGGTTCCTATGGCTACACCTTC. Translated: CASSFVQGSYGYTF.

This chain connects TRBV21-1 to TRBJ1-4. TRBV21-1 is deemed a pseudogene. The CDR3 consists of 15 residues. The CDR3 DNA sequence: TGTGCCAGCAGCAAAGCCACTACAACTAATGAAAAACTGTTTTTT. Its protein product is CASSKATTTNEKLFF.

This chain uses TRBV6-4 with TRBJ2-7; the D gene is possibly TRBD2 (6 bases). This CDR3 comprises 15 residues. V dropped 0 bases and J dropped 4 bases, with 13 bases sitting between them. CDR1 is MRHNA, CDR2 SNTAGT, per germline. CDR3 bases: TGTGCCAGCAGTGACTCGGCGGGGAGGTCGTACGAGCAGTACGTC. Translation: CASSDSAGRSYEQYV.

The chain employs TRBV6-1 and TRBJ2-7; D perhaps matches TRBD1 (5 bases). Per germline, CDR1 MNHNS and CDR2 SASEGT. The length of the CDR3 is 15 residues. V was cut by 1 base and J by 4 bases, with 14 bases left in between. This CDR3 reads CASSEGPPGLYEQYV. The CDR3 DNA follows: TGTGCCAGCAGTGAAGGGCCACCAGGGTTGTACGAGCAGTACGTC.

The sample holds one count of this clone. The chain recombines TRBV29-1 with TRBJ2-7, with D perhaps TRBD1 (6 bases). Germline lookup yields CDR1 SQVTM and CDR2 ANQGSEA. CDR3 size: 17 residues. Trimming stripped 0 bases from V and 4 bases from J, with 22 bases between. CDR3 coding DNA: TGCAGCGTTGAAGATCGCCGACAGGAGCTAACTCGTTACGAGCAGTACTTC. Protein product: CSVEDRRQELTRYEQYF.

The V call is TRBV6-6, the J call TRBJ2-7; D gene ambiguous. V was pared by 8 bases and J by 2 bases, with 16 bases between. Germline V CDR1 and CDR2: MNHNY, SVGAGI (reference sequence). The CDR3 covers 14 residues. The CDR3 reads CASLRHSPPYEQYF. The DNA of the CDR3 is TGTGCCAGCCTCAGGCACAGCCCCCCCTACGAGCAGTACTTC.

V and J are TRBV15 and TRBJ2-7; D gene uncertain. Germline-derived CDR1 and CDR2 are LNHNV and YYDKDF (reference sequence). V gave up 0 bases and J gave up 2 bases, with 11 bases separating them. CDR3 size: 15 residues. This CDR3 is CATSRDRAGAYEQYF. CDR3 nucleotide sequence: TGTGCCACCAGCAGAGATCGGGCAGGAGCCTACGAGCAGTACTTC.

This CDR3 is CASSRVETEAFF. CDR3 nucleotide sequence: TGTGCCAGCAGCCGGGTAGAAACTGAAGCTTTCTTT. This chain joins TRBV5-6 and TRBJ1-1; D is uncertain. The CDR3 consists of 12 residues. The V end lost 4 bases, the J end lost 5 bases, and 9 bases lay between the germline ends. CDR1 and CDR2 from the germline V gene are SGHDT and YYEEEE. Full variable domain (remainder filled in from reference TRBV5-6 and TRBJ1-1): DAGVTQSPTHLIKTRGQQVTLRCSPKSGHDTVSWYQQALGQGPQFIFQYYEEEERQRGNFPDRFSGHQFPNYSSELNVNALLLGDSALYLCASSRVETEAFFGQGTRLTVV.

The chain carries TRBV5-1 and TRBJ2-5; weak D call: TRBD2 (5 bases). Germline CDR1 reads SGHRS; CDR2 reads YFSETQ. The CDR3 has 14 amino acids. The V gene lost 1 base and the J gene lost 4 bases, with 11 bases spanning the gap. The CDR3 region has the DNA TGCGCCAGCAGCTTGAGGCCTCGGGGAGAGACCCAGTACTTC. This sequence encodes CASSLRPRGETQYF.

CDR3 nucleotides: TGTGCCAGCAGCTTATTGGGGGAGACCCAGTACTTC. It specifies CASSLLGETQYF. The V gene is TRBV7-2, the J gene TRBJ2-5; D call uncertain. Between the trimmed V and J ends, which lost 2 bases and 5 bases, there was a span of 6 bases. Germline CDR1 SGHTA, CDR2 FQGNSA. This CDR3 is built from 12 residues.

V usage is TRBV5-7 and J usage is TRBJ2-7, with 9 nucleotides matching TRBD1. TRBV5-7 is identified as an open reading frame with a role that is uncertain. Trimming removed 0 bases from V and 3 bases from J; junction bases left unmatched: 4. This CDR3 has 15 residues. The CDR3 nucleotides read TGTGCCAGCAGCTTGGTGACAGGGGGACTCTACGAGCAGTACGTC. Its translation: CASSLVTGGLYEQYV.

The chain carries TRBV28 and TRBJ1-4; TRBD1 matches at 10 bases. V lost 7 bases, J lost 3 bases, and 2 bases stayed unmatched. CDR3 length: 14 amino acids. Germline assignment: CDR1 MDHEN and CDR2 SYDVKM. Written as DNA, the CDR3 is TGTGCCAGCAAGGGGACAGGGGCTAATGAAAAACTGTTTTTT. Its protein is CASKGTGANEKLFF.

The rearrangement joins TRBV24-1 to TRBJ2-5; D remains ambiguous. The CDR3 has 12 residues. Germline lookup yields CDR1 KGHDR and CDR2 SFDVKD. Trimming cost V 1 base and J 2 bases, with 1 base left between them. The CDR3 here is CATSDFQETQYF. Written as DNA, the CDR3 is TGTGCCACCAGTGATTTTCAAGAGACCCAGTACTTC.